The 25 T cell receptor beta chains given below trace back to one sample, sequenced in a study of blood T cell repertoires in COVID-19. The method was immunoSEQ multiplex PCR; TCRdb's version includes in-frame clones alone and lacks a portion of them. The data hold 40,000 or so clones, with roughly 81% observed a single time. Material for sequencing was peripheral blood. The receptors come from a human donor in a cohort sampled during active COVID-19.

This sequence joins TRBV20-1 and TRBJ2-5, with D possibly TRBD1 on 6 matching bases. CDR3 length: 11 residues. Trimming removed 4 bases from V and 4 bases from J, with 7 bases in between. CDR1 and CDR2 (germline): DFQATT, SNEGSKA (reference sequence). The CDR3 nucleotides read TGCAGTGCTAAGGGGGTAGAGACCCAGTACTTC. It is translated as CSAKGVETQYF.

J is TRBJ1-4 and V is TRBV6-1; TRBD1 aligns across 7 bases. The length of the CDR3 is 15 residues. Germline V lookup: CDR1 MNHNS, CDR2 SASEGT. Losses at the gene ends were 3 bases for V and 7 bases for J; bases not matched to a gene: 8. CDR3 in DNA: TGTGCCAGCAGTGAGCTCCGCTACAGGGGTGAAAAACTGTTTTTT. Encoded protein: CASSELRYRGEKLFF.

The J gene is TRBJ2-7, the V gene TRBV7-2; TRBD2 matches 8 bases. V gave up 1 base and J gave up 2 bases; unmatched junction bases: 4. Looked up from germline, CDR1 is SGHTA and CDR2 is FQGNSA. The CDR3 sequence is 15 residues long. CDR3 amino acids: CASSLELAAAYEQYF. The DNA of the CDR3 is TGTGCCAGCAGCTTAGAACTAGCGGCGGCCTACGAGCAGTACTTC.

The chain links TRBV15 to TRBJ2-5; maybe TRBD2 (5 bases). V was pared by 0 bases and J by 4 bases, with 15 bases between. Germline loops: CDR1 LNHNV, CDR2 YYDKDF (reference sequence). The CDR3 is made up of 16 amino acids. Written as DNA, the CDR3 is TGTGCCACCAGCAGAGATCGGGGTCAGGCCAGAGAGACCCAGTACTTC. Protein: CATSRDRGQARETQYF. The full variable domain, with the rest looked up from reference TRBV15 and TRBJ2-5, is DAMVIQNPRYQVTQFGKPVTLSCSQTLNHNVMYWYQQKSSQAPKLLFHYYDKDFNNEADTPDNFQSRRPNTSFCFLDIRSPGLGDTAMYLCATSRDRGQARETQYFGPGTRLLVL.

The chain employs TRBV3-1 (or the pseudogene TRBV3-2) and TRBJ1-4, with D unresolved. Germline CDR1 is LGHDT and CDR2 is YNNKEL (reference sequence). The length of the CDR3 is 15 residues. V was clipped by 10 bases and J by 0 bases, with 15 bases between them. CDR3 amino acids: CATSPAGTTNEKLFF. The CDR3 DNA sequence: TGTGCCACCTCACCCGCAGGAACAACTAATGAAAAACTGTTTTTT.

J is TRBJ1-1 and V is TRBV3-1 (or the pseudogene TRBV3-2); D not certain. The CDR3 is made up of 14 amino acids. V was trimmed by 0 bases and J by 6 bases, leaving 11 bases between them. The germline CDR1 and CDR2 sequences are LGHDT and YNNKEL (reference sequence). CDR3 bases: TGTGCCAGCAGCCAAGATCTGGGGAGGGCTGAAGCTTTCTTT. This codes for CASSQDLGRAEAFF.

The chain recombines TRBV5-1 with TRBJ2-1; 7 positions agree with TRBD1. V lost 7 bases, J lost 2 bases, and 6 bases stayed unmatched. CDR1 is SGHRS and CDR2 is YFSETQ in the germline V gene. The CDR3 sequence is 14 residues long. In DNA form, the CDR3 reads TGCGCCAGCGCACTCGGGACAGCCTACAATGAGCAGTTCTTC. It specifies CASALGTAYNEQFF.

The V and J genes are TRBV7-8 and TRBJ2-5, with D perhaps matching TRBD1 (6 bases). Looked up from germline, CDR1 is SGHVS and CDR2 is FQNEAQ. This CDR3 is 15 amino acids long. V gave up 2 bases and J gave up 0 bases, with 10 bases separating them. The chain's CDR3 is CASSLRGGHQETQYF. The CDR3 nucleotides are TGTGCCAGCAGCTTAAGAGGGGGACACCAAGAGACCCAGTACTTC.

This chain connects TRBV6-5 to TRBJ2-7, with 7 bases lining up with TRBD1. V lost 7 bases, J lost 3 bases, and 12 bases stayed unmatched. The CDR3 spans 15 residues. The V gene's germline CDR1 is MNHEY and CDR2 SVGAGI. The CDR3 DNA reads TGTGCCAGCAACTCACCTAACAGGGGCCGCTACGAGCAGTACTTC. Translation: CASNSPNRGRYEQYF.

The chain couples TRBV10-3 to TRBJ1-1; tentatively, D is TRBD1 (5 bases). Trimming took 10 bases from V and 4 from J, leaving 16 bases between them. CDR1 is ENHRY, CDR2 SYGVKD, per germline. The CDR3 covers 13 residues. Written as DNA, the CDR3 is TGTGCCAGTGGGACTCCCCGGGGCACTGAAGCTTTCTTT. It codes for CASGTPRGTEAFF.

The CDR3 protein is CASTGQDRAKNIQYF. CDR3 coding DNA: TGTGCCAGCACGGGACAGGACCGAGCCAAAAACATTCAGTACTTC. The chain is built from TRBV6-5 and TRBJ2-4; TRBD1 agrees at 8 bases. The CDR3 extends over 15 amino acids. Per germline, CDR1 MNHEY and CDR2 SVGAGI. V gave up 7 bases and J gave up 0 bases; unmatched junction bases: 5.

V usage is TRBV20-1 and J usage is TRBJ2-5; D not resolved. V was cut by 4 bases and J by 2 bases, with 2 bases left in between. The germline V gene has CDR1 DFQATT and CDR2 SNEGSKA (reference sequence). This CDR3 has 10 residues. DNA of the CDR3: TGCAGTGCTATACAAGAGACCCAGTACTTC. It encodes CSAIQETQYF.

The genes are TRBV2 and TRBJ2-3, with 8 bases identical to TRBD1. CDR1 is SNHLY, CDR2 FYNNEI, per germline. The V and J ends lost 6 bases and 6 bases, in that order; junction bases with no gene match: 8. CDR3 length: 14 residues. CDR3 DNA: TGTGCCAGCAGGCCGGACAGGGAGCTTGATACGCAGTATTTT. Translation gives CASRPDRELDTQYF.

This clone showed up just a few times. V usage is TRBV4-1 and J usage is TRBJ2-1; tentative D call: TRBD2 (7 bases). V gave up 4 bases and J gave up 1 base, with 20 bases separating them. Germline V CDR1 and CDR2: MGHRA, YSYEKL. CDR3 length: 18 amino acids. For the CDR3, the DNA is TGCGCCAGCAGCCCTAGGACTAGGGGGGTTCGTTCCTACAATGAGCAGTTCTTC. It encodes CASSPRTRGVRSYNEQFF.

The chain carries TRBV7-2 and TRBJ2-3; 8 nucleotides agree with TRBD2. V was clipped by 8 bases and J by 2 bases; unmatched bases: 9. Looked up from germline, CDR1 is SGHTA and CDR2 is FQGNSA. The CDR3 is made up of 15 amino acids. The DNA for the CDR3 is TGTGCCAGCGCGCGGGCGGGGGGTAACACAGATACGCAGTATTTT. Translated, it gives CASARAGGNTDTQYF.

The chain links TRBV24-1 to TRBJ2-3, with D perhaps TRBD1 (5 bases). V lost 5 bases and J 0 bases, leaving 8 bases between the germline ends. This CDR3 contains 14 residues. The germline V gene encodes CDR1 KGHDR and CDR2 SFDVKD. The CDR3 region has the DNA TGTGCCACCAGTGCTTCAGGGAGCACAGATACGCAGTATTTT. It yields the protein CATSASGSTDTQYF.

The rearrangement joins TRBV3-1 (or the pseudogene TRBV3-2) to TRBJ1-1; TRBD1 is a possible D gene (6 bases). V was cut by 0 bases and J by 7 bases, with 12 bases left in between. Germline V gene sequence: CDR1 LGHDT, CDR2 YNNKEL (reference sequence). This CDR3 has 14 amino acids. CDR3 protein: CASSQESTGYEAFF. The CDR3 DNA is TGTGCCAGCAGCCAAGAATCAACAGGGTATGAAGCTTTCTTT.

V and J are TRBV24-1 and TRBJ2-2; 7 bases are a match to TRBD2. This CDR3 spans 19 amino acids. The junction had 15 bases not matched to a gene; V was cut back by 6 bases and J by 0 bases. Looked up from germline, CDR1 is KGHDR and CDR2 is SFDVKD. The DNA of the CDR3 is TGTGCCACCAGTCGGGGAACGGGACTACGGCGCCCGAACACCGGGGAGCTGTTTTTT. Amino acid sequence: CATSRGTGLRRPNTGELFF.

The V and J genes are TRBV7-2 and TRBJ2-7, with 9 bases fitting TRBD1. Germline V gene lookup returns CDR1 SGHTA and CDR2 FQGNSA. This CDR3 comprises 14 residues. The ends lost 5 bases at V and 5 bases at J; junction bases unmatched: 7. The CDR3 DNA is TGTGCCAGCAGCCTACAGGGGGCATGGAACGAGCAGTACTTC. It codes for CASSLQGAWNEQYF.

Written as DNA, the CDR3 is TGTGCCAGCAGCCAGTCGCTAGCGGGGGTCGGTGAGCAGTTCTTC. Protein sequence: CASSQSLAGVGEQFF. The V call is TRBV14, the J call TRBJ2-1; TRBD2 matches at 10 bases. Germline values: CDR1 SGHDN, CDR2 FVKESK. V was pared by 3 bases and J by 9 bases, with 8 bases of the junction left unmatched. This CDR3 has 15 residues.

This clone was counted a single time. The chain recombines TRBV9 with TRBJ1-6; 7 bases map to TRBD1. The CDR3 length is 15 residues. Trimming took 3 bases from V and 10 from J; bases not matched to a gene: 10. From germline, CDR1 is SGDLS and CDR2 YYNGEE. The CDR3 region has the DNA TGTGCCAGCAGCGCCCGACAGGGTCGAAACTCACCCCTCCACTTT. Encoded protein: CASSARQGRNSPLHF.

V usage is TRBV10-2 and J usage is TRBJ1-1, with D possibly matching TRBD1 (5 bases). V lost 2 bases to trimming and J lost 5 bases, with 12 bases between them. The CDR3 extends over 14 amino acids. The germline V gene encodes CDR1 WSHSY and CDR2 SAAADI. The DNA for the CDR3 is TGCGCCAGCAGTGAGCAACCAGGGCGAACTGAAGCTTTCTTT. The encoded protein is CASSEQPGRTEAFF.

This chain links TRBV18 with TRBJ2-5; 11 nucleotides match TRBD2. The germline gives CDR1 KGHSH, CDR2 LQKENI. Trimming cost V 0 bases and J 8 bases; bases outside gene matches: 5. The CDR3 runs 15 residues. The CDR3 sequence: CASSPPGLAAGTQYF. The CDR3 nucleotides read TGTGCCAGCTCACCACCGGGACTAGCGGCCGGAACCCAGTACTTC.

V gene TRBV4-1 combines with J gene TRBJ1-3; D gene uncertain. CDR1 MGHRA and CDR2 YSYEKL come from the germline V gene. The CDR3 is 13 amino acids. V was trimmed by 0 bases and J by 7 bases, leaving 7 bases between them. The CDR3, as DNA: TGCGCCAGCAGCCAAGAACAGTTTAACACCATATATTTT. It yields the protein CASSQEQFNTIYF.

The chain uses TRBV3-1 (or the pseudogene TRBV3-2) and TRBJ2-7, with 7 bases lining up with TRBD1. This CDR3 region has 16 residues. The junction had 9 bases not matched to a gene; V was cut back by 2 bases and J by 2 bases. CDR1 and CDR2 from the germline V gene are LGHDT and YNNKEL (reference sequence). The CDR3 DNA follows: TGTGCCAGCAGCCAAAACCCGACAGGGAAGGCCTACGAGCAGTACTTC. This gives the protein CASSQNPTGKAYEQYF.